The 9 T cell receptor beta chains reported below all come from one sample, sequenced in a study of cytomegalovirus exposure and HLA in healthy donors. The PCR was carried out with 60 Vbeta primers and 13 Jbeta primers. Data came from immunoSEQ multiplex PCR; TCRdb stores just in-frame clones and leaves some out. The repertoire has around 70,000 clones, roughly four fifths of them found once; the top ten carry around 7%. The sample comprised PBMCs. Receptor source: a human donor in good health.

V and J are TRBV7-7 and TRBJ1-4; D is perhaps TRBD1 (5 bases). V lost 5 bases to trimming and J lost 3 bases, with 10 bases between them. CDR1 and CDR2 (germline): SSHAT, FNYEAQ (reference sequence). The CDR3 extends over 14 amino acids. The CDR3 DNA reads TGTGCCAGCAGCCGGGGGGGGGCTAATGAAAAACTGTTTTTT. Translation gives CASSRGGANEKLFF.

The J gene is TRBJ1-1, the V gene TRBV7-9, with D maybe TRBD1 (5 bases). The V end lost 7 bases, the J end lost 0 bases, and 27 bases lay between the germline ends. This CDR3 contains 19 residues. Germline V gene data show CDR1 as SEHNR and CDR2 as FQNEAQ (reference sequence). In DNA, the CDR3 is TGTGCCAGCAACCTTCCCGATGCAAAGACAGAACACATGAACACTGAAGCTTTCTTT. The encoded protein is CASNLPDAKTEHMNTEAFF.

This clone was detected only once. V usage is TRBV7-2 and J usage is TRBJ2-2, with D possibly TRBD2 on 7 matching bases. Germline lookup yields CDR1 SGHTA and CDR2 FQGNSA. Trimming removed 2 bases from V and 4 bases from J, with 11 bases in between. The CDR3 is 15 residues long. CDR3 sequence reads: CASSLKGGGTGELFF. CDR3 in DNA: TGTGCCAGCAGCTTAAAGGGAGGGGGCACCGGGGAGCTGTTTTTT.

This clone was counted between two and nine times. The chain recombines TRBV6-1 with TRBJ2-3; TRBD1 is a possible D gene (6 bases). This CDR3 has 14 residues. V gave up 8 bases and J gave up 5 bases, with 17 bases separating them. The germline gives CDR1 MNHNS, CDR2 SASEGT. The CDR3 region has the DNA TGTGCCAGCGACAGGACCATGCAACAAGATACGCAGTATTTT. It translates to CASDRTMQQDTQYF.

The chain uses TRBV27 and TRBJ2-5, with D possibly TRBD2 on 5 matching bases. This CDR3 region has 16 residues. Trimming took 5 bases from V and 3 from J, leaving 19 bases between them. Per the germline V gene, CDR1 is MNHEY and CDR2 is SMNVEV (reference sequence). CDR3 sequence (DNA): TGTGCCAGCAGTCCGGGATCGGCAATCTTTGAAGAGACCCAGTACTTC. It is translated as CASSPGSAIFEETQYF.

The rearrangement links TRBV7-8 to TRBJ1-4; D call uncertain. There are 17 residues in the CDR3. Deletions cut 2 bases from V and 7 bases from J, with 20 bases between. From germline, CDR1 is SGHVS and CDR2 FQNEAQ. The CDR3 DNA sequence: TGTGCCAGCAGCTTACCAAGTGGGAGGGTTTCCTCTGAAAAACTGTTTTTT. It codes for CASSLPSGRVSSEKLFF.

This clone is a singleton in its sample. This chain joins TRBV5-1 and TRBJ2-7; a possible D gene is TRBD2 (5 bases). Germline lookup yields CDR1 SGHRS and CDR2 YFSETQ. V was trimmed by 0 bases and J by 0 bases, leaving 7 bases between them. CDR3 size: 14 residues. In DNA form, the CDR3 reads TGCGCCAGCAGCTTGGGAGGGAACTCCTACGAGCAGTACTTC. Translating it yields CASSLGGNSYEQYF.

CDR3 nucleotides: TGTGCCAGCAGTGAATCTCCGGGGTACGAGACCCAGTACTTC. Translated, it gives CASSESPGYETQYF. This chain connects TRBV6-1 to TRBJ2-5, with a tentative D call TRBD2 (5 bases). CDR1 MNHNS and CDR2 SASEGT come from the germline V gene. Trimming cost V 2 bases and J 5 bases, with 12 bases left between them. The CDR3 is made up of 14 amino acids.

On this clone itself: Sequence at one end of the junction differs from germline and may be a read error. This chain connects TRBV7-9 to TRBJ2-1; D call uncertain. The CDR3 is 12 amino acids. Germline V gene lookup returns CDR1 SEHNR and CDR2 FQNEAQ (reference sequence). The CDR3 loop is CSSPRSLSEQFF. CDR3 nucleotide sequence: TGTTCCAGCCCACGGAGCCTCTCCGAGCAGTTCTTC. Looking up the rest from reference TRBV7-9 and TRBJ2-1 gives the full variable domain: DTGVSQNPRHKITKRGQNVTFRCDPISEHNRLYWYRQTLGQGPEFLTYFQNEAQLEKSRLLSDRFSAERPKGSFSTLEIQRTEQGDSAMYLCSSPRSLSEQFFGPGTRLTVL.